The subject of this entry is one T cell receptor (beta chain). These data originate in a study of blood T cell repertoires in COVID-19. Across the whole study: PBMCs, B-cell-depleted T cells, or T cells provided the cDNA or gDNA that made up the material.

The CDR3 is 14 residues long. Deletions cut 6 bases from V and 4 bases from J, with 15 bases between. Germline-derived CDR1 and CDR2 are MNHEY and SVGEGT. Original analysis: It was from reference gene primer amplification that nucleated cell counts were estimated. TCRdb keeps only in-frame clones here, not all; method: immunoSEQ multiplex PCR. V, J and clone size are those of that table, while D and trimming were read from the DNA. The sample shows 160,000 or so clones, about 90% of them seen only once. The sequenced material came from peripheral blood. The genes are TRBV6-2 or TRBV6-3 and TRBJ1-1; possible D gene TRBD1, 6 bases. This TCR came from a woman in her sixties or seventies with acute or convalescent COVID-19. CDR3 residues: CASSQLRGITEAFF. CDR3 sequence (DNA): TGTGCCAGCAGCCAGCTCAGGGGTATCACTGAAGCTTTCTTT.